This T cell receptor beta chain was documented in a study of identical twins. One entry per CDR3 protein, called by TCRdb with MiXCR from the 5' RACE reads. Of around 250,000 distinct CDR3 sequences listed, about 7% are singletons. This clonotype appeared a few times. V lost 5 bases and J lost 9; bases outside the gene matches: 8. The CDR3 length is 13 residues. Germline CDR1 and CDR2: MDHEN and SYDVKM. The same sample was also studied in work on yellow fever vaccine responses in identical twins.

Source material: memory (CD45RO+) T cells sorted from blood. The receptor comes from a woman under 30 in good health. This chain links TRBV28 with TRBJ1-1; 8 nucleotides line up with TRBD1. The CDR3, as DNA: TGTGCCAGCAGTCTACTGACAGGGGTGAAAGCTTTCTTT. Translated, it gives CASSLLTGVKAFF.